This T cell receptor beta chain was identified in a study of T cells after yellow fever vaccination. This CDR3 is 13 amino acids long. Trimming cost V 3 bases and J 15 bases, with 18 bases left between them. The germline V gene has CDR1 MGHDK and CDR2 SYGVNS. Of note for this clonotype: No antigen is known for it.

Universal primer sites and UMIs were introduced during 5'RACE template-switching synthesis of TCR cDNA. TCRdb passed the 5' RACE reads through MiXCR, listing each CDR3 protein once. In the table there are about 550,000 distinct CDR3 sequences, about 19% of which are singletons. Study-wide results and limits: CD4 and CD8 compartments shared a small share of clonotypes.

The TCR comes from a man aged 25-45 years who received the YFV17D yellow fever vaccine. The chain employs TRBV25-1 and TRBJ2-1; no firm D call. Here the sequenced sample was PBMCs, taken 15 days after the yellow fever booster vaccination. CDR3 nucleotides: TGTGCCAGCAGTGATCCCTCGCGGAGTCTACGGTTCTTC. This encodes CASSDPSRSLRFF.